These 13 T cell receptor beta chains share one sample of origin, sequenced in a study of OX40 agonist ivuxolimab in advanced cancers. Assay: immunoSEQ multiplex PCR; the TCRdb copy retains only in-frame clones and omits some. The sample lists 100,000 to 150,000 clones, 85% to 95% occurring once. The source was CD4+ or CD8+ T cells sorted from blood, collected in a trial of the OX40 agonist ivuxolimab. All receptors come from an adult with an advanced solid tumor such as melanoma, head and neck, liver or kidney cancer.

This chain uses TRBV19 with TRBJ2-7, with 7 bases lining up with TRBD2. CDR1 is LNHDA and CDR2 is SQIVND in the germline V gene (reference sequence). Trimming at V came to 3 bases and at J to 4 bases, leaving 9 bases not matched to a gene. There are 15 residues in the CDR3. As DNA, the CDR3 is TGTGCCAGTAGTATCTTCCGGGAGGCTTCGTACGAGCAGTACTTC. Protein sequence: CASSIFREASYEQYF.

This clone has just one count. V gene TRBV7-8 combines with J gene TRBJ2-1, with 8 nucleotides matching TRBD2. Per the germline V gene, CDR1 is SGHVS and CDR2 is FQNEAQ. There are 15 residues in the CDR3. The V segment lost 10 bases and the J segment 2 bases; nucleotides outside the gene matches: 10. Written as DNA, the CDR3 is TGTGCCACGATCAAGCGGGGGAATCCCTACAATGAGCAGTTCTTC. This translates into CATIKRGNPYNEQFF.

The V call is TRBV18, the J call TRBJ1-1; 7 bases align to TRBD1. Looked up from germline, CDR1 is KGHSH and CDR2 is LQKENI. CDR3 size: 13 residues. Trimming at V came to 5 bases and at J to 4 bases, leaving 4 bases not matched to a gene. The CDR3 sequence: CASSRTGSTEAFF. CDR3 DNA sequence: TGTGCCAGCTCAAGGACAGGATCCACTGAAGCTTTCTTT.

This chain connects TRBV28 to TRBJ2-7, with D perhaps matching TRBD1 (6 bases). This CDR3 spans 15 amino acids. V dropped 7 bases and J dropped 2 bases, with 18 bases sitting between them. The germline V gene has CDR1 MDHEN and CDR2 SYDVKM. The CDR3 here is CASTSGDTPTYEQYF. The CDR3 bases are TGTGCCAGCACTTCTGGGGACACGCCTACCTACGAGCAGTACTTC.

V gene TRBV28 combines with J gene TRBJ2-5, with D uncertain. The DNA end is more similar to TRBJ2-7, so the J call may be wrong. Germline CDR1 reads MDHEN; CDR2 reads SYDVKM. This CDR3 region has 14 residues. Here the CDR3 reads CASSSPDGTYEQYF. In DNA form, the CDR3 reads TGTGCCAGCAGCAGCCCGGACGGTACCTACGAGCAGTACTTC.

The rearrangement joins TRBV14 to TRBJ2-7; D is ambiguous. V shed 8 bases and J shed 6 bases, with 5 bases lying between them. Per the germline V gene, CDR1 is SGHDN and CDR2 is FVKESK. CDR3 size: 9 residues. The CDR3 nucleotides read TGTGCCAGCTCTCGCGAGCAGTACTTC. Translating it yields CASSREQYF.

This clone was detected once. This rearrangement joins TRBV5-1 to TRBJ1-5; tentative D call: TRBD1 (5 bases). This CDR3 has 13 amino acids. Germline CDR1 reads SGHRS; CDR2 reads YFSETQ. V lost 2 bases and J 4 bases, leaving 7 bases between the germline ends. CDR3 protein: CASSFGGNQPQHF. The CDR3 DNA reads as TGCGCCAGCAGCTTTGGGGGGAATCAGCCCCAGCATTTT.

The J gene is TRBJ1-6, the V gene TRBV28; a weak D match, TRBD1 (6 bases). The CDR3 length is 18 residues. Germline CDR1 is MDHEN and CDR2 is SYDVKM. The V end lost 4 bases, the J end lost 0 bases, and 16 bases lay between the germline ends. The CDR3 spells CASSYRTAQSSYNSPLHF. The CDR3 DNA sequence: TGTGCCAGCAGTTACCGGACAGCACAAAGCTCCTATAATTCACCCCTCCACTTT.

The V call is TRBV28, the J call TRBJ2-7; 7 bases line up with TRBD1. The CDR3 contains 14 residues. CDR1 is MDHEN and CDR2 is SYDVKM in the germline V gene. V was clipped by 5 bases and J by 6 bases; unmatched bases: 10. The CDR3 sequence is CASSRGGAGPEQYF. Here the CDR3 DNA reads TGTGCCAGCAGTCGAGGGGGCGCGGGCCCCGAGCAGTACTTC.

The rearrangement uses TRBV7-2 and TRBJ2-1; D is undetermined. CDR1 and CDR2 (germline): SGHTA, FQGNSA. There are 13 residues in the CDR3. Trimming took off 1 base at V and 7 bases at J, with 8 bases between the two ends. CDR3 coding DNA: TGTGCCAGCAGCTTAGTAGGCATAAATGAGCAGTTCTTC. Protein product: CASSLVGINEQFF.

The CDR3 sequence: CASSLDSGSVQPQHF. DNA of the CDR3: TGTGCCAGCAGCTTAGACTCCGGGTCGGTTCAGCCCCAGCATTTT. The chain couples TRBV7-2 to TRBJ1-5, with D uncertain. Germline values: CDR1 SGHTA, CDR2 FQGNSA. The V end lost 1 base, the J end lost 6 bases, and 13 bases lay between the germline ends. This CDR3 contains 15 residues.

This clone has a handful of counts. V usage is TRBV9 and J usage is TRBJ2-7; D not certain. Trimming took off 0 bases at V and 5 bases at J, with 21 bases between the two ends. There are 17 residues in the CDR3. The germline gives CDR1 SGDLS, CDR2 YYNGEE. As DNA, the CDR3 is TGTGCCAGCAGCGTAGGATGGGTTCCCGCCCCTCCGCACGAGCAGTACTTC. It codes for CASSVGWVPAPPHEQYF.

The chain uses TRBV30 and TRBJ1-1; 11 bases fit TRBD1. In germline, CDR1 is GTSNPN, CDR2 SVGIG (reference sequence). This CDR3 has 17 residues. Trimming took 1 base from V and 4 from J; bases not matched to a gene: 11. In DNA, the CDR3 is TGTGCCTGGAGTGGGACAGGGGGCCCGTTTGGAGGCACTGAAGCTTTCTTT. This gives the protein CAWSGTGGPFGGTEAFF.